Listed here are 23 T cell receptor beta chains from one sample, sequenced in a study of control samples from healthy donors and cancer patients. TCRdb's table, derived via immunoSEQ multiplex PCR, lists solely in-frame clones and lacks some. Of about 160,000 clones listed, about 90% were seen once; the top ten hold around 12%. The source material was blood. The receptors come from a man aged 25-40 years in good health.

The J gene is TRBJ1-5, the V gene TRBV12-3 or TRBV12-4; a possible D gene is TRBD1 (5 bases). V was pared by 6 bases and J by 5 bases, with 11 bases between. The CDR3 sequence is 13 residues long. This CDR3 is CASSRGEDQPQHF. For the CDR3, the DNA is TGTGCCAGCAGCCGGGGGGAAGATCAGCCCCAGCATTTT.

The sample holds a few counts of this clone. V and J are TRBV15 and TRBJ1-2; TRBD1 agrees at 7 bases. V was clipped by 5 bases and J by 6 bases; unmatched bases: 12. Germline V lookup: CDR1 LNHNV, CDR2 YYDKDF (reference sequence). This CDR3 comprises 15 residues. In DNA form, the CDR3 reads TGTGCCACCAGCGCAAGCAATACAGGGGTTAATGGCTACACCTTC. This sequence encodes CATSASNTGVNGYTF.

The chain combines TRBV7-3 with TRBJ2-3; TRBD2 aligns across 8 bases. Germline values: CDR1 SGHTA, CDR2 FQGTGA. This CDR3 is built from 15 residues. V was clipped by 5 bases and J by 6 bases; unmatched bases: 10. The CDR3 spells CASSRTSGPGDTQYF. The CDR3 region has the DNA TGTGCCAGCAGCCGAACTAGCGGCCCGGGCGATACGCAGTATTTT.

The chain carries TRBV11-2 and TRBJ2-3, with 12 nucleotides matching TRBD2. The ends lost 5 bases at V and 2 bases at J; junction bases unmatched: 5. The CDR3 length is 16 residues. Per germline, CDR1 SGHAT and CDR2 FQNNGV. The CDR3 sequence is CASSTRTSGVTDTQYF. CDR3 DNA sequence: TGTGCCAGCAGCACACGGACTAGCGGGGTCACAGATACGCAGTATTTT.

CDR3 amino acids: CASSLITEMNTEAFF. The CDR3 DNA follows: TGCGCCAGCAGCCTTATAACAGAAATGAACACTGAAGCTTTCTTT. V gene TRBV5-1 combines with J gene TRBJ1-1; D unclear. The germline V and J ends were trimmed by 4 bases and 0 bases, with 13 bases remaining between them. Germline CDR1 and CDR2: SGHRS and YFSETQ. CDR3 length equals 15 residues.

The CDR3 sequence is CASSEGRGAYEQYF. CDR3 coding DNA: TGTGCCAGCAGCGAGGGACGGGGAGCCTACGAGCAGTACTTC. The chain combines TRBV7-9 with TRBJ2-7; D possibly matches TRBD1 or TRBD2 (5 bases each). The CDR3 consists of 14 residues. Germline-derived CDR1 and CDR2 are SEHNR and FQNEAQ (reference sequence). V was pared by 5 bases and J by 2 bases, with 13 bases between.

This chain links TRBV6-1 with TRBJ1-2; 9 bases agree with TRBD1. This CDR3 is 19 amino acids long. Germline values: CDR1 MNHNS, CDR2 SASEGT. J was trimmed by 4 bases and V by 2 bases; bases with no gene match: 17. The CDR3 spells CASSEFLWATGGKGYGYTF. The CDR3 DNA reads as TGTGCCAGCAGTGAATTCTTATGGGCAACAGGGGGCAAGGGCTATGGCTACACCTTC.

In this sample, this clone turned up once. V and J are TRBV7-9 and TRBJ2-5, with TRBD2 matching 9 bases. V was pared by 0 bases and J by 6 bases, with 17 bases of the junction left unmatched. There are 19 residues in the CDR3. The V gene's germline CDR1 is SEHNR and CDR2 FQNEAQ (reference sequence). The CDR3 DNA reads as TGTGCCAGCAGCTTAGCTTATGGCGGGGGGGCCAATCGATTGCAGACCCAGTACTTC. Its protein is CASSLAYGGGANRLQTQYF.

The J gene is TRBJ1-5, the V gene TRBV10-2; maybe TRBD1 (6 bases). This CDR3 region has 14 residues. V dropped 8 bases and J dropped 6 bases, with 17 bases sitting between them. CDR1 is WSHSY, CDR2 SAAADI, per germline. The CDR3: CASGLGGGGQPQHF. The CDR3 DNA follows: TGCGCCAGCGGCCTCGGAGGGGGTGGTCAGCCCCAGCATTTT.

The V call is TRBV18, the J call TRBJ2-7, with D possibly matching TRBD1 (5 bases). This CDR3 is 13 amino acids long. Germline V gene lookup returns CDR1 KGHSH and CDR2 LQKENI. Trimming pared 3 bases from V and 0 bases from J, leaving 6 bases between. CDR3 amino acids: CASSPDSSYEQYF. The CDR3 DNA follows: TGTGCCAGCTCACCTGACAGCTCCTACGAGCAGTACTTC.

This chain's CDR3 is CASSKISGSSQYF. CDR3 sequence (DNA): TGTGCCAGCAGCAAAATTTCAGGTTCTTCGCAGTACTTC. The rearrangement joins TRBV7-2 to TRBJ2-7; no firm D call. V was trimmed by 5 bases and J by 9 bases, leaving 17 bases between them. Per germline, CDR1 SGHTA and CDR2 FQGNSA. This CDR3 spans 13 amino acids.

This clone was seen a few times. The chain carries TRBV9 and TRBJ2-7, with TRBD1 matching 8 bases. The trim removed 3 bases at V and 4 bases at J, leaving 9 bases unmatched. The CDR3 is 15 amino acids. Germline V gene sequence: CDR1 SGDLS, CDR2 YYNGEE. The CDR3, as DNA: TGTGCCAGCAGCGAAACCGGGACAGGACCTTACGAGCAGTACTTC. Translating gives CASSETGTGPYEQYF.

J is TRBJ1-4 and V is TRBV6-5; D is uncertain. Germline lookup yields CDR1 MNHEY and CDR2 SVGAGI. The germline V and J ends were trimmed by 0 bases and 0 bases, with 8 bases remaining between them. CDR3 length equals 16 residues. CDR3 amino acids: CASSYSYTATNEKLFF. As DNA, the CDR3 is TGTGCCAGCAGTTACTCCTACACAGCAACTAATGAAAAACTGTTTTTT.

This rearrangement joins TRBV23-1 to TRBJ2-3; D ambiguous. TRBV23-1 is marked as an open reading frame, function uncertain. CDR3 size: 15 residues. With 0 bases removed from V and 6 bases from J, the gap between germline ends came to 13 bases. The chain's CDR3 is CASSQSQPSRDTQYF. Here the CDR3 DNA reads TGCGCCAGCAGTCAATCGCAGCCCTCTCGGGATACGCAGTATTTT.

CDR3 in amino acids: CASSWSGTDGQNEQFF. CDR3 bases: TGTGCCAGCAGTTGGTCGGGGACAGATGGACAGAATGAGCAGTTCTTC. V gene TRBV6-2 or TRBV6-3 combines with J gene TRBJ2-1; 7 nucleotides match TRBD1. Per the germline V gene, CDR1 is MNHEY and CDR2 is SVGEGT. With 4 bases clipped from V and 7 bases from J, the junction kept 13 bases outside the gene matches. The CDR3 runs to 16 residues.

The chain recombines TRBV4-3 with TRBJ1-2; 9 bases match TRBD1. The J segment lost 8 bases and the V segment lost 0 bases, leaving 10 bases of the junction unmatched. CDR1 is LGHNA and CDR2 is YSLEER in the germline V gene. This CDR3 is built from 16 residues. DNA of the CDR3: TGCGCCAGCAGCCAAGACTGGGACAGGGCGGCGAAGGGCTACACCTTC. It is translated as CASSQDWDRAAKGYTF.

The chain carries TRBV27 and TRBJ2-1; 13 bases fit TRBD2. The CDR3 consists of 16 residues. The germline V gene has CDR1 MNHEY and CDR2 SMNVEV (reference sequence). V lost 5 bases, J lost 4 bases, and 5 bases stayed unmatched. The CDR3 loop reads CASSRLAGGFYNEQFF. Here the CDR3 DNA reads TGTGCCAGCAGTAGACTAGCGGGAGGCTTTTACAATGAGCAGTTCTTC.

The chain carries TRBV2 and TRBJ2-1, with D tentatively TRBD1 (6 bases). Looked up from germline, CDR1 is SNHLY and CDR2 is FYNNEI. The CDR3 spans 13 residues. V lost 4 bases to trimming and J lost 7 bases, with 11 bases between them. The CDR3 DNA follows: TGTGCCAGCAGTGTCCAGGGGAGTAATGAGCAGTTCTTC. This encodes CASSVQGSNEQFF.

CDR3: CSVEIGGENTGELFF. The CDR3 DNA follows: TGCAGCGTTGAAATAGGGGGCGAAAACACCGGGGAGCTGTTTTTT. The chain couples TRBV29-1 to TRBJ2-2, with 7 bases identical to TRBD1. There are 15 residues in the CDR3. The V and J ends lost 2 bases and 2 bases, in that order; junction bases with no gene match: 5. Germline loops: CDR1 SQVTM, CDR2 ANQGSEA.

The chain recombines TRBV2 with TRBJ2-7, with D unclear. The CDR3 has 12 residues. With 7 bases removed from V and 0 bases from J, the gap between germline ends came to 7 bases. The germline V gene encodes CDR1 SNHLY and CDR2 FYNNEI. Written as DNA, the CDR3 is TGTGCCAGCATCACCGTCTCCTACGAGCAGTACTTC. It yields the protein CASITVSYEQYF.

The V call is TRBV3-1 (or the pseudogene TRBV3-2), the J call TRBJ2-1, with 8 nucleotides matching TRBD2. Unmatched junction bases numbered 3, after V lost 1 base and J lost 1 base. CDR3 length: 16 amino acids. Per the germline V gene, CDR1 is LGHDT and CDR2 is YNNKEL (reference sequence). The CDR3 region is CASSQVRGGSYNEQFF. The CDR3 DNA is TGTGCCAGCAGCCAAGTCCGGGGGGGGTCCTACAATGAGCAGTTCTTC.

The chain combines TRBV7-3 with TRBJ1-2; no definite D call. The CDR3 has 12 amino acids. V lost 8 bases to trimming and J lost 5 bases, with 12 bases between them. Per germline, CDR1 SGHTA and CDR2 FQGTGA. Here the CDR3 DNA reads TGTGCCAGCGGAGATAAGGGTTATGGCTACACCTTC. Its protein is CASGDKGYGYTF.

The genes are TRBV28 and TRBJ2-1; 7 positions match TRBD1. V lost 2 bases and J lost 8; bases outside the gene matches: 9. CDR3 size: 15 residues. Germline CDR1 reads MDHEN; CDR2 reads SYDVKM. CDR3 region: CASSLQGEGVDEQFF. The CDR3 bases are TGTGCCAGCAGTTTACAGGGGGAAGGGGTTGATGAGCAGTTCTTC. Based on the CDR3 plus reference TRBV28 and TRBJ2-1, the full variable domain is DVKVTQSSRYLVKRTGEKVFLECVQDMDHENMFWYRQDPGLGLRLIYFSYDVKMKEKGDIPEGYSVSREKKERFSLILESASTNQTSMYLCASSLQGEGVDEQFFGPGTRLTVL.